The 9 T cell receptor beta chains below come from one sample, sequenced in a study of beta chain features in type 1 diabetes. Overall study results and limits: Within each of all four CD4+ subsets, Type 1 diabetes patients had TCRB CDR3s that were moderately but significantly shorter.

Expressed TCRB transcripts got sequenced, as all isolated RNA was reverse transcribed. Profiling relied on immunoSEQ multiplex PCR, and the TCRdb table lists in-frame clones only, not all of them. The sample yields approximately 160,000 clones, around a tenth seen once. What these receptors recognize is not known. The sample was central memory CD4+ T cells from blood. These receptors were collected from a man aged 30-40 years with type 1 diabetes.

The rearrangement joins TRBV7-2 to TRBJ2-1; a weak D match, TRBD2 (6 bases). Between the trimmed V and J ends, which lost 4 bases and 0 bases, there was a span of 10 bases. This CDR3 has 15 amino acids. Germline lookup yields CDR1 SGHTA and CDR2 FQGNSA. This chain's CDR3 is CASSSPGSSYNEQFF. CDR3 nucleotide sequence: TGTGCCAGCAGCTCTCCCGGGAGCTCCTACAATGAGCAGTTCTTC.

This clone appeared a few times. The J gene is TRBJ2-5, the V gene TRBV27, with 8 bases identical to TRBD1. The germline V gene has CDR1 MNHEY and CDR2 SMNVEV (reference sequence). V shed 6 bases and J 5 bases; nucleotides not matched to a gene: 8. The CDR3 is 14 amino acids. CDR3 coding DNA: TGTGCCAGCAGCTCCACCAGGGGGCTTGAGACCCAGTACTTC. Its translation is CASSSTRGLETQYF.

The V and J genes are TRBV7-3 and TRBJ1-5, with D uncertain. The length of the CDR3 is 13 residues. The V end was cut by 5 bases, the J end by 5 bases, with 10 bases between. Germline CDR1 SGHTA, CDR2 FQGTGA. CDR3 protein: CASSQTSDQPQHF. The DNA for the CDR3 is TGTGCCAGCAGCCAAACAAGTGATCAGCCCCAGCATTTT.

This clone was seen only a few times. This sequence joins TRBV5-4 and TRBJ1-1; D ambiguous. The CDR3 extends over 14 amino acids. Trimming pared 0 bases from V and 4 bases from J, leaving 10 bases between. Per germline, CDR1 SGHNT and CDR2 YYREEE (reference sequence). The CDR3 DNA reads as TGTGCCAGCAGCTTGGAGGGCACTAGCACTGAAGCTTTCTTT. Protein: CASSLEGTSTEAFF.

Written as DNA, the CDR3 is TGTGCCAGCTCACCAGGGAGCGATCAGCCCCAGCATTTT. Its translation: CASSPGSDQPQHF. The J gene is TRBJ1-5, the V gene TRBV18; D is ambiguous. The V gene lost 2 bases and the J gene lost 5 bases, with 7 bases spanning the gap. The CDR3 is made up of 13 amino acids. Germline CDR1 and CDR2: KGHSH and LQKENI. The whole variable domain, filled in from reference TRBV18 and TRBJ1-5, reads NAGVMQNPRHLVRRRGQEARLRCSPMKGHSHVYWYRQLPEEGLKFMVYLQKENIIDESGMPKERFSAEFPKEGPSILRIQQVVRGDSAAYFCASSPGSDQPQHFGDGTRLSIL.

V and J are TRBV7-2 and TRBJ2-1; TRBD2 aligns across 8 bases. Germline V gives CDR1 SGHTA, CDR2 FQGNSA. The CDR3 totals 14 residues. The J segment lost 10 bases and the V segment lost 1 base, leaving 6 bases of the junction unmatched. The CDR3 here is CASSLGGSGKEQFF. In DNA form, the CDR3 reads TGTGCCAGCAGCTTAGGGGGTAGCGGGAAAGAGCAGTTCTTC.

A few counts support this clone. The chain employs TRBV28 and TRBJ2-1; 12 nucleotides align to TRBD2. V trimming: 6 bases; J trimming: 9 bases; junction bases outside the gene matches: 6. Germline CDR1 reads MDHEN; CDR2 reads SYDVKM. CDR3 size: 14 residues. CDR3 coding DNA: TGTGCCAGCAGATGGACTAGCGGGATAGGTGAGCAGTTCTTC. This codes for CASRWTSGIGEQFF.

This clone came up a few times. V gene TRBV15 combines with J gene TRBJ1-2; 7 nucleotides line up with TRBD1. Trimming took 7 bases from V and 1 from J; bases not matched to a gene: 6. This CDR3 contains 14 residues. Germline lookup yields CDR1 LNHNV and CDR2 YYDKDF (reference sequence). CDR3 protein: CATTQGGSNYGYTF. DNA for the CDR3: TGTGCCACCACCCAGGGGGGAAGTAACTATGGCTACACCTTC.

This clone has a handful of counts. The chain has TRBV5-8 and TRBJ2-5; weak D call: TRBD2 (6 bases). From germline, CDR1 is SGHTS and CDR2 YDEGEE. This CDR3 contains 14 residues. Trimming took 10 bases from V and 2 from J, leaving 18 bases between them. The CDR3 sequence: CAWGTQGGQETQYF. DNA of the CDR3: TGTGCCTGGGGCACGCAGGGAGGTCAAGAGACCCAGTACTTC.